A selection of T cell receptor beta chains follows, all from one sample in a study of memory CD4+ T cells and cytomegalovirus serostatus. Libraries were prepared by immunoSEQ multiplex PCR; TCRdb keeps only in-frame clonotypes and omits some of them. Of over 65,000 clones detected, 75% to 80% appear once; the ten largest clones hold 4% to 5.5%. Specimen: memory CD4+ T cells from blood. Every receptor here comes from an adult in good health and CMV-seropositive. Each CDR3 is given with its conserved first and last residue. A D gene is named only where the DNA matches it firmly. Only part of the rows carry a size: once, few, many, or a class if the clone is expanded.

v_gene: TRBV7-9
j_gene: TRBJ1-5
d_gene: NA
abundance: NA
CDR3aa: CASSLGGLGNQPQHF
CDR3nt: TGTGCCAGCAGCTTAGGGGGGCTGGGCAATCAGCCCCAGCATTTT

v_gene: TRBV6-5
j_gene: TRBJ2-6
d_gene: NA
abundance: NA
CDR3aa: CASSLTASGANVLTF
CDR3nt: TGTGCCAGCAGTTTGACGGCCTCTGGGGCCAACGTCCTGACTTTC

v_gene: TRBV30
j_gene: TRBJ1-1
d_gene: NA
abundance: NA
CDR3aa: CAWSLDILGGTEAFF
CDR3nt: TGTGCCTGGAGTCTAGATATTCTAGGGGGCACTGAAGCTTTCTTT

v_gene: TRBV7-8
j_gene: TRBJ1-1
d_gene: NA
abundance: NA
CDR3aa: CASSLASGGAPEAFF
CDR3nt: TGTGCCAGCAGCTTAGCCTCCGGGGGCGCCCCTGAAGCTTTCTTT

v_gene: TRBV28
j_gene: TRBJ2-7
d_gene: TRBD1
abundance: once
CDR3aa: CASRTGGIYEQYF
CDR3nt: TGTGCCAGCCGGACAGGGGGTATCTACGAGCAGTACTTC

v_gene: TRBV5-4
j_gene: TRBJ1-2
d_gene: NA
abundance: NA
CDR3aa: CASSLYRGAITNYGYTF
CDR3nt: TGTGCCAGCAGCTTGTATCGGGGGGCCATTACTAACTATGGCTACACCTTC

v_gene: TRBV6-6
j_gene: TRBJ1-4
d_gene: NA
abundance: NA
CDR3aa: CASSYSPTNEKLFF
CDR3nt: TGTGCCAGCAGTTACTCGCCAACTAATGAAAAACTGTTTTTT

v_gene: TRBV28
j_gene: TRBJ1-4
d_gene: NA
abundance: NA
CDR3aa: CASSSPSESTNEKLFF
CDR3nt: TGTGCCAGCAGTAGCCCATCGGAATCAACTAATGAAAAACTGTTTTTT

v_gene: TRBV4-1
j_gene: TRBJ1-1
d_gene: TRBD1
abundance: NA
CDR3aa: CASSQPSEGQKAFF
CDR3nt: TGCGCCAGCAGCCAACCCTCGGAGGGACAGAAAGCTTTCTTT

v_gene: TRBV11-2
j_gene: TRBJ2-5
d_gene: TRBD1
abundance: once
CDR3aa: CASNPNSGTVGETQYF
CDR3nt: TGTGCCAGCAACCCAAACTCCGGGACAGTCGGTGAGACCCAGTACTTC

v_gene: TRBV10-1
j_gene: TRBJ2-3
d_gene: NA
abundance: NA
CDR3aa: CASSRDPTGDTQYF
CDR3nt: TGCGCCAGCAGCAGGGACCCGACTGGAGATACGCAGTATTTT

v_gene: TRBV11-2
j_gene: TRBJ2-1
d_gene: TRBD2
abundance: NA
CDR3aa: CASSFPEERGYNEQFF
CDR3nt: TGTGCCAGCAGCTTCCCCGAGGAGCGGGGCTACAATGAGCAGTTCTTC

v_gene: TRBV10-3
j_gene: TRBJ1-1
d_gene: TRBD1
abundance: few
CDR3aa: CAITPGGAVDTEAFF
CDR3nt: TGTGCCATCACCCCAGGGGGGGCCGTGGACACTGAAGCTTTCTTT

v_gene: TRBV28
j_gene: TRBJ1-5
d_gene: NA
abundance: NA
CDR3aa: CASSLTGPGDQPQHF
CDR3nt: TGTGCCAGCAGTCTCACAGGTCCGGGGGATCAGCCCCAGCATTTT

v_gene: TRBV2
j_gene: TRBJ2-5
d_gene: NA
abundance: NA
CDR3aa: CASSESVTQYF
CDR3nt: TGTGCCAGCAGTGAGTCGGTGACCCAGTACTTC

v_gene: TRBV19
j_gene: TRBJ2-3
d_gene: TRBD2
abundance: once
CDR3aa: CASSIIRGVVDTQYF
CDR3nt: TGTGCCAGTAGTATAATACGGGGGGTCGTAGATACGCAGTATTTT

v_gene: TRBV7-9
j_gene: TRBJ2-7
d_gene: NA
abundance: NA
CDR3aa: CASSLIYEQYF
CDR3nt: TGTGCCAGCAGCTTAATCTACGAGCAGTACTTC

v_gene: TRBV6-5
j_gene: TRBJ2-6
d_gene: NA
abundance: NA
CDR3aa: CASSSISGANVLTF
CDR3nt: TGTGCCAGCAGTTCGATCTCTGGGGCCAACGTCCTGACTTTC

v_gene: TRBV21-1
j_gene: TRBJ2-7
d_gene: NA
abundance: NA
CDR3aa: CATPRMGNYEQYF
CDR3nt: TGTGCCACCCCCAGAATGGGGAACTACGAGCAGTACTTC

v_gene: TRBV5-4
j_gene: TRBJ1-1
d_gene: TRBD1
abundance: NA
CDR3aa: CASSFDRGRGTEAFF
CDR3nt: TGTGCCAGCAGCTTCGACAGGGGGCGAGGCACTGAAGCTTTCTTT

v_gene: TRBV7-9
j_gene: TRBJ2-5
d_gene: NA
abundance: NA
CDR3aa: CASSPLDGETQYF
CDR3nt: TGTGCCAGCAGCCCCCTGGACGGAGAGACCCAGTACTTC

v_gene: TRBV2
j_gene: TRBJ1-2
d_gene: NA
abundance: NA
CDR3aa: CASSRERVHGYTF
CDR3nt: TGTGCCAGCAGTCGGGAGAGGGTTCATGGCTACACCTTC

v_gene: TRBV19
j_gene: TRBJ2-5
d_gene: TRBD2
abundance: NA
CDR3aa: CASSIGGGQETQYF
CDR3nt: TGTGCCAGTAGTATCGGCGGGGGCCAAGAGACCCAGTACTTC

v_gene: TRBV30
j_gene: TRBJ2-3
d_gene: TRBD2
abundance: few
CDR3aa: CAWSDSGRAPNTQYF
CDR3nt: TGTGCCTGGAGTGATAGCGGGAGGGCCCCTAATACGCAGTATTTT

v_gene: TRBV27
j_gene: TRBJ2-3
d_gene: NA
abundance: NA
CDR3aa: CASSSPSKIDTQYF
CDR3nt: TGTGCCAGCAGTTCACCATCCAAGATAGATACGCAGTATTTT

v_gene: TRBV7-9
j_gene: TRBJ1-1
d_gene: TRBD1
abundance: few
CDR3aa: CASSTPGQGMNTEAFF
CDR3nt: TGTGCCAGCAGCACACCGGGACAGGGGATGAACACTGAAGCTTTCTTT

v_gene: TRBV6-1
j_gene: TRBJ1-1
d_gene: TRBD1
abundance: NA
CDR3aa: CASSEAGTGVLGAFF
CDR3nt: TGTGCCAGCAGTGAAGCCGGGACAGGGGTATTGGGAGCTTTCTTT

v_gene: TRBV6-1
j_gene: TRBJ2-7
d_gene: TRBD2
abundance: medium-sized
CDR3aa: CASSVGLAIIYEQYF
CDR3nt: TGTGCCAGCAGTGTGGGACTAGCGATAATCTACGAGCAGTACTTC

v_gene: TRBV28
j_gene: TRBJ2-7
d_gene: NA
abundance: NA
CDR3aa: CASSSGTFSYEQYF
CDR3nt: TGTGCCAGCAGTTCCGGGACGTTCTCCTACGAGCAGTACTTC

v_gene: TRBV7-2
j_gene: TRBJ1-1
d_gene: NA
abundance: NA
CDR3aa: CASSRVGTTEAFF
CDR3nt: TGTGCCAGCAGCCGAGTGGGGACTACTGAAGCTTTCTTT

v_gene: TRBV30
j_gene: TRBJ2-7
d_gene: NA
abundance: once
CDR3aa: CAWTKAGSYEQYF
CDR3nt: TGTGCCTGGACAAAAGCAGGGAGCTACGAGCAGTACTTC

v_gene: TRBV27
j_gene: TRBJ2-7
d_gene: TRBD2
abundance: NA
CDR3aa: CASKSGRAGKQYF
CDR3nt: TGTGCCAGCAAAAGCGGGAGGGCAGGGAAGCAGTACTTC

v_gene: TRBV27
j_gene: TRBJ2-1
d_gene: NA
abundance: NA
CDR3aa: CASSLPWGEQFF
CDR3nt: TGTGCCAGCAGTTTACCATGGGGTGAGCAGTTCTTC

v_gene: TRBV2
j_gene: TRBJ1-2
d_gene: NA
abundance: NA
CDR3aa: CASREGDNSAAGYTF
CDR3nt: TGTGCCAGCAGGGAGGGGGACAACTCCGCTGCAGGCTACACCTTC

v_gene: TRBV7-2
j_gene: TRBJ2-1
d_gene: NA
abundance: NA
CDR3aa: CASSRINEQFF
CDR3nt: TGTGCCAGCAGCAGGATCAATGAGCAGTTCTTC

v_gene: TRBV7-2
j_gene: TRBJ2-5
d_gene: TRBD2
abundance: once
CDR3aa: CASSLGASGGWETQYF
CDR3nt: TGTGCCAGCAGCTTAGGTGCTAGCGGGGGCTGGGAGACCCAGTACTTC

v_gene: TRBV6-5
j_gene: TRBJ1-2
d_gene: NA
abundance: few
CDR3aa: CASSYSGAAGRPTF
CDR3nt: TGTGCCAGCAGTTACTCGGGGGCGGCAGGGCGGCCCACCTTC

v_gene: TRBV25-1
j_gene: TRBJ2-1
d_gene: TRBD1
abundance: NA
CDR3aa: CASSPYGTGGRAEQFF
CDR3nt: TGTGCCAGCAGCCCCTATGGGACAGGGGGTCGAGCGGAGCAGTTCTTC

v_gene: TRBV19
j_gene: TRBJ1-5
d_gene: NA
abundance: few
CDR3aa: CASSFGSAQPQHF
CDR3nt: TGTGCCAGTAGTTTCGGAAGTGCCCAGCCCCAGCATTTT

v_gene: TRBV28
j_gene: TRBJ1-1
d_gene: NA
abundance: NA
CDR3aa: CASSFLRTMNTEAFF
CDR3nt: TGTGCCAGCAGTTTCCTTAGGACGATGAACACTGAAGCTTTCTTT

v_gene: TRBV11-2
j_gene: TRBJ2-4
d_gene: NA
abundance: NA
CDR3aa: CASSDTGRGRNIQYF
CDR3nt: TGTGCCAGCAGCGATACAGGGAGAGGGAGAAACATTCAGTACTTC

v_gene: TRBV28
j_gene: TRBJ2-5
d_gene: NA
abundance: once
CDR3aa: CASSLAETQYF
CDR3nt: TGTGCCAGCAGTTTAGCAGAGACCCAGTACTTC

v_gene: TRBV5-1
j_gene: TRBJ2-7
d_gene: NA
abundance: NA
CDR3aa: CASSPGGGTYEQYF
CDR3nt: TGCGCCAGCAGCCCGGGCGGCGGCACCTACGAGCAGTACTTC

v_gene: TRBV18
j_gene: TRBJ2-2
d_gene: TRBD1
abundance: NA
CDR3aa: CASSRMTGGRELFF
CDR3nt: TGTGCCAGCTCACGAATGACAGGGGGCCGGGAGCTGTTTTTT

v_gene: TRBV7-9
j_gene: TRBJ2-7
d_gene: TRBD2
abundance: few
CDR3aa: CASSKSHWGGEQYF
CDR3nt: TGTGCCAGCAGTAAATCTCACTGGGGGGGCGAGCAGTACTTC

v_gene: TRBV29-1
j_gene: TRBJ2-5
d_gene: NA
abundance: NA
CDR3aa: CSSQAGEETQYF
CDR3nt: TGCAGCTCCCAGGCCGGGGAAGAGACCCAGTACTTC